This is a list of T cell receptor beta chains from one sample in a study of blood T cell repertoires in COVID-19. Only in-frame clones appear in the TCRdb table, and some are missing; sequencing was by immunoSEQ multiplex PCR. The sample includes 15,000 to 20,000 clones, approximately 88% of them seen just once. The sequenced sample was peripheral blood. These receptors originate from a woman of 80 years or more with COVID-19, enrolled during active disease. CDR3s include the opening cysteine and the closing phenylalanine or tryptophan. The order of the fields is clone size, V gene, D gene, J gene, CDR3 DNA, CDR3 protein. D genes are given only for firm matches. Some rows have no size entry. The others give once, few or many, or a class for an expanded clone.

.	TRBV4-2	.	TRBJ2-1	TGTGCCAGCAGCCCCGGGCGGGGCAATGAGCAGTTCTTC	CASSPGRGNEQFF
.	TRBV25-1	.	TRBJ1-1	TGTGCCAGCAGTGACGTTGAGACCCGGAGGGCTTTCTTT	CASSDVETRRAFF
.	TRBV24-1	TRBD2	TRBJ2-5	TGTGCCACCAGTGTTACCCCGGGACTAGCGGGAGGGCCCCAAGAGACCCAGTACTTC	CATSVTPGLAGGPQETQYF
once	TRBV5-6	.	TRBJ1-2	TGTGCCAGCAGCTTGGCAGGAAAAGCCTATGGCTACACCTTC	CASSLAGKAYGYTF
.	TRBV10-3	.	TRBJ1-2	TGTGCCATCAGTGAGTCGCGGGAGGGCTATGGCTACACCTTC	CAISESREGYGYTF
.	TRBV6-5	.	TRBJ1-2	TGTGCCAGCTTCGGGACACACAACTATGGCTACACCTTC	CASFGTHNYGYTF
.	TRBV7-9	.	TRBJ1-5	TGTGCCAGCAGCTTAGGGGTGTCGGGAAATAGCAATCAGCCCCAGCATTTT	CASSLGVSGNSNQPQHF
.	TRBV7-8	TRBD1	TRBJ1-1	TGTGCCAGCAGCTTGATTCAGGGGGCCGCCGCCTACACTGAAGCTTTCTTT	CASSLIQGAAAYTEAFF
.	TRBV11-2	.	TRBJ1-3	TGTGCCAGCAGCTTATCTAACGGAAACACCATATATTTT	CASSLSNGNTIYF
.	TRBV7-9	TRBD1	TRBJ1-1	TGTGCCAGCAGCTCGACAGGGGACGCTTTCTTT	CASSSTGDAFF
.	TRBV5-6	.	TRBJ2-1	TGTGCCAGCAGCTTGGGTTCCCAGTTCACCTACAATGAGCAGTTCTTC	CASSLGSQFTYNEQFF
.	TRBV7-2	TRBD1	TRBJ2-7	TGTGCCAGCAGCTCCCAAGGACAGGGGGCCAACGAGCAGTACTTC	CASSSQGQGANEQYF
.	TRBV18	TRBD1	TRBJ2-5	TGTGCCAGCTCCAGGGGGCTCGTGGAGACCCAGTACTTC	CASSRGLVETQYF
.	TRBV28	TRBD1	TRBJ1-1	TGTGCCAGCAGTCCCCACCCGGGACAGCTAAACACTGAAGCTTTCTTT	CASSPHPGQLNTEAFF
.	TRBV6-2/TRBV6-3	TRBD2	TRBJ2-2	TGTGCCAGCAGTTACTCGAGGGGGGGAGCGGGAGAGCGCGGGGAGCTGTTTTTT	CASSYSRGGAGERGELFF
.	TRBV4-1	TRBD1	TRBJ1-1	TGCGCCAGCAGCCAAACAGGGGTTAAGACTGAAGCTTTCTTT	CASSQTGVKTEAFF
.	TRBV6-6	.	TRBJ1-5	TGTGCCAGCAGTCCAAGGACGGGAACCTATAGCAATCAGCCCCAGCATTTT	CASSPRTGTYSNQPQHF
once	TRBV5-1	TRBD2	TRBJ2-3	TGCGCCAGCAGCTTGGAGCGGACTAGCGGGGGAAAAGATACGCAGTATTTT	CASSLERTSGGKDTQYF
.	TRBV5-6	TRBD1	TRBJ1-6	TGTGCCAGCAGCTTGCGAACGGGGACAGGGGCTAATTCACCCCTCCACTTT	CASSLRTGTGANSPLHF
once	TRBV5-6	.	TRBJ2-5	TGTGCCAGCAGCTTGGGGGGGACACAAGAGACCCAGTACTTC	CASSLGGTQETQYF
.	TRBV5-1	TRBD2	TRBJ2-2	TGCGCCAGCCAACCCAGCGGGAGGAGCGGGGAGCTGTTTTTT	CASQPSGRSGELFF
.	TRBV6-6	.	TRBJ1-6	TGTGCCAGCAGCCTAGACAGCTCCTATAATTCACCCCTCCACTTT	CASSLDSSYNSPLHF
.	TRBV5-8	TRBD1	TRBJ2-1	TGTGCCAGCAGCTTGGGGACAGGGGGACTAAATGAGCAGTTCTTC	CASSLGTGGLNEQFF
.	TRBV18	.	TRBJ2-4	TGTGCCAGCTCACCACCCTCAGGATTAAAAAACATTCAGTACTTC	CASSPPSGLKNIQYF
.	TRBV5-1	.	TRBJ1-2	TGCGCCAGCAGCTTGGGCCAGGGGTACTATGGCTACACCTTC	CASSLGQGYYGYTF
.	TRBV14	TRBD2	TRBJ2-1	TGTGCCAGCAGCCAAGGCCTAGCGGGGAGGCGGAATGAGCAGTTCTTC	CASSQGLAGRRNEQFF
once	TRBV3-1/TRBV3-2	.	TRBJ2-7	TGTGCCAGCAGCCGACTGTCCGAGGAGCAGTACTTC	CASSRLSEEQYF
.	TRBV12-5	TRBD1	TRBJ1-5	TGTGCTAGTGTTTATATCACTTCCCCGGACAGGGTGTTCGATCAGCCCCAGCATTTT	CASVYITSPDRVFDQPQHF
.	TRBV7-9	TRBD1	TRBJ2-2	TGTGCCAGCAGCTTCCACAGGGGGACGAACACCGGGGAGCTGTTTTTT	CASSFHRGTNTGELFF
.	TRBV18	TRBD1	TRBJ2-5	TGTGCCAGCTCACCGCTCGGGACAGTTGAGACCCAGTACTTC	CASSPLGTVETQYF
.	TRBV5-1	TRBD1	TRBJ1-1	TGCGCCAGCAGCCAAGGGGACAGGGAAGCTTTCTTT	CASSQGDREAFF
.	TRBV6-1	TRBD1	TRBJ2-3	TGTGCCAGCAGTGATAGGGACAGGGTAAGAGATACGCAGTATTTT	CASSDRDRVRDTQYF
.	TRBV6-6	.	TRBJ2-2	TGTGCCAGCAGTTACTACGGAGACACCGGGGAGCTGTTTTTT	CASSYYGDTGELFF
.	TRBV6-2/TRBV6-3	TRBD1	TRBJ1-2	TGTGCCAGCAGTTACTCGGGCAGGGGGGCCTATGGCTACACCTTC	CASSYSGRGAYGYTF
.	TRBV6-1	.	TRBJ1-6	TGTGCCAGCAGTGAAAATCCCTGGCGGGGTTCACCCCTCCACTTT	CASSENPWRGSPLHF
.	TRBV15	.	TRBJ2-3	TGTGCCACCAGCGGAACAGGTACCCCGCGCACAGATACGCAGTATTTT	CATSGTGTPRTDTQYF
.	TRBV5-1	TRBD2	TRBJ2-1	TGCGCCAGCAGCTTACCGACTAGCGGGGGGGCGAATGAGCAGTTCTTC	CASSLPTSGGANEQFF
.	TRBV6-5	.	TRBJ2-7	TGTGCCAGCAGTTACGTCGGACAGAGCTACGAGCAGTACTTC	CASSYVGQSYEQYF
once	TRBV6-5	TRBD1	TRBJ2-2	TGTGCCAGCAGTCGACAGGGGGGCGCCGGGGAGCTGTTTTTT	CASSRQGGAGELFF
.	TRBV18	.	TRBJ1-1	TGTGCCAGCTCACGGGGAGCCGGGACACCGAACACTGAAGCTTTCTTT	CASSRGAGTPNTEAFF
.	TRBV28	.	TRBJ1-6	TGTGCCGCCGATACCACAGGCTCACCCCTCCACTTT	CAADTTGSPLHF
.	TRBV15	TRBD1	TRBJ1-2	TGTGCCACCAGCAGAGATTATGGGACAGGGCTCTATGGCTACACCTTC	CATSRDYGTGLYGYTF
.	TRBV7-9	TRBD1	TRBJ1-2	TGTGCCAGCAGCCCATCGACAGGGTATACTTCTGGCTACACCTTC	CASSPSTGYTSGYTF
once	TRBV9	.	TRBJ1-5	TGTGCCAGCAGCGCGCAGGGGTCGGGTCAGCCCCAGCATTTT	CASSAQGSGQPQHF
.	TRBV6-6	.	TRBJ2-1	TGTGCCAGCAGTTACGCCCTAGAGCAGTTCTTC	CASSYALEQFF
.	TRBV5-1	.	TRBJ1-3	TGCGCCAGCAGCTTGGCAGTCCCGGAGGCAGGAAACACCATATATTTT	CASSLAVPEAGNTIYF
.	TRBV6-5	TRBD2	TRBJ2-5	TGTGCCAGCAGTAGACTAGCGGGATTTGAGACCCAGTACTTC	CASSRLAGFETQYF
.	TRBV25-1	.	TRBJ2-5	TGTGCCAGCAGTGAATCTTCTCCGCGGGTACGAGAGACCCAGTACTTC	CASSESSPRVRETQYF